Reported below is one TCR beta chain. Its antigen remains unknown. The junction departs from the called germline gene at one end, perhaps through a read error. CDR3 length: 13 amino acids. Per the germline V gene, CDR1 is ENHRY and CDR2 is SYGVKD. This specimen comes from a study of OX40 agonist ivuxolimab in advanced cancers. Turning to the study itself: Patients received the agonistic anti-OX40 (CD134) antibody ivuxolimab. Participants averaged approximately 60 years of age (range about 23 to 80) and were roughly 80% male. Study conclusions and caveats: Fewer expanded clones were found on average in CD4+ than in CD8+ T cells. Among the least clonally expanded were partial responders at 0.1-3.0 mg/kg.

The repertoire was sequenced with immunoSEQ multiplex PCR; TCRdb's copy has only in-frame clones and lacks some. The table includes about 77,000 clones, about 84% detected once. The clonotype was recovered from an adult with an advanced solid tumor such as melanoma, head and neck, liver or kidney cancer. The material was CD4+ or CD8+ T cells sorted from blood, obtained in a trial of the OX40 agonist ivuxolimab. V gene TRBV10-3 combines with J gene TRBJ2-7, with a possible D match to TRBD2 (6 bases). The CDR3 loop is CAGRSGEVDEQYF. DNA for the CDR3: TGCGCCGGGAGATCGGGAGAAGTCGACGAGCAGTACTTC.